Presented here are 31 T cell receptor beta chains from one specimen sequenced in a study of Ad26.COV2.S vaccination and SARS-CoV-2 variants. Method: immunoSEQ multiplex PCR; TCRdb's copy keeps in-frame clones and lacks some. The sample consists of approximately 300,000 clones, 85% of them appearing once. This sample's treatment: around 19 received Ad26.COV2.S at low or high dose, single or two shots; about 5 received placebo; per-sample allocation not given. The study sampled participants on day 63 after the first vaccine or placebo injection. Material: peripheral blood, obtained in a trial of Ad26.COV2.S vaccine versus placebo. All receptors derive from a person aged 18-65 years who received the Ad26.COV2.S COVID-19 vaccine or a placebo.

In its sample, this clone was seen a few times. This chain uses TRBV28 with TRBJ1-2, with 9 bases identical to TRBD1. V lost 4 bases to trimming and J lost 4 bases; unmatched junction nucleotides: 4. CDR1 MDHEN and CDR2 SYDVKM come from the germline V gene. This CDR3 has 14 amino acids. As DNA, the CDR3 is TGTGCCAGCAGTTCCCGGGACAGGGTCTATGGCTACACCTTC. Translating gives CASSSRDRVYGYTF.

This sequence joins TRBV12-3 or TRBV12-4 and TRBJ1-4; D uncertain. The V and J ends lost 5 bases and 15 bases respectively, with 16 bases between them. The length of the CDR3 is 12 residues. This chain's CDR3 is CASSAPDGLMFF. As DNA, the CDR3 is TGTGCCAGCAGTGCCCCGGATGGTTTGATGTTTTTT.

The chain joins TRBV11-1 to TRBJ1-3; tentative D call: TRBD1 (5 bases). The CDR3 sequence is 13 residues long. Trimming removed 8 bases from V and 0 bases from J, with 8 bases in between. Germline lookup yields CDR1 SGHAT and CDR2 FQDESV (reference sequence). The CDR3 nucleotides read TGTGCCAGCGGGGCTTCCTCTGGAAACACCATATATTTT. Translated: CASGASSGNTIYF.

This clone was counted a single time. The chain recombines TRBV6-1 with TRBJ2-3; the match to TRBD2 covers 9 bases. Germline V gives CDR1 MNHNS, CDR2 SASEGT. The CDR3 length is 18 residues. J lost 0 bases, V lost 0 bases, and 7 bases had no gene match. Written as DNA, the CDR3 is TGTGCCAGCAGTGAAGCCCCGTCAGCGGGGGGCAGCACAGATACGCAGTATTTT. Amino acids: CASSEAPSAGGSTDTQYF.

The chain recombines TRBV19 with TRBJ1-4, with a possible D match to TRBD1 (6 bases). V shed 5 bases and J shed 7 bases, with 11 bases lying between them. The CDR3 extends over 13 amino acids. The germline V gene has CDR1 LNHDA and CDR2 SQIVND (reference sequence). The CDR3 bases are TGTGCCAGTAGTCGGACAGAAGGTGAAAAACTGTTTTTT. Encoded protein: CASSRTEGEKLFF.

DNA for the CDR3: TGTGCCAGCAGGCCCGATGGCAATCAGCCCCAGCATTTT. Its protein is CASRPDGNQPQHF. The chain joins TRBV28 to TRBJ1-5, with D uncertain. Trimming left V 6 bases short and J 2 bases short, with 8 bases between. In germline, CDR1 is MDHEN, CDR2 SYDVKM. The CDR3 runs 13 residues.

The genes are TRBV15 and TRBJ1-3; D is ambiguous. V was cut by 5 bases and J by 4 bases, with 3 bases left in between. Germline assignment: CDR1 LNHNV and CDR2 YYDKDF (reference sequence). The CDR3 contains 11 residues. CDR3 in DNA: TGTGCCACCAGCGCCGGAAACACCATATATTTT. Translated, it gives CATSAGNTIYF.

The chain joins TRBV2 to TRBJ1-2; D may be TRBD1 (5 bases). V was cut by 8 bases and J by 7 bases, with 23 bases left in between. There are 15 residues in the CDR3. The germline gives CDR1 SNHLY, CDR2 FYNNEI. DNA of the CDR3: TGTGCCAGCCTATTGGGGCCCCGGGGACTATCTGGCTACACCTTC. Amino acids: CASLLGPRGLSGYTF.

The rearrangement joins TRBV5-1 to TRBJ2-4; D might be TRBD1 (6 bases). Germline V gives CDR1 SGHRS, CDR2 YFSETQ. The CDR3 is 15 residues long. Trimming pared 6 bases from V and 2 bases from J, leaving 15 bases between. The CDR3 DNA is TGCGCCAGCAACATTAGACAGGCCCCCAAAAACATTCAGTACTTC. Translation: CASNIRQAPKNIQYF.

V and J are TRBV6-6 and TRBJ1-5, with D unclear. The CDR3 consists of 15 residues. Trimming took off 4 bases at V and 3 bases at J, with 13 bases between the two ends. The germline CDR1 and CDR2 sequences are MNHNY and SVGAGI (reference sequence). In DNA form, the CDR3 reads TGTGCCAGCAGTTCGGGTACCTATGACAATCAGCCCCAGCATTTT. Encoded protein: CASSSGTYDNQPQHF.

CDR3 nucleotides: TGTGCCAGCAGCAAAGCGCGTTTAATAAAGGGGGACAGGGAGTACGGTCAGCCCCAGCATTTT. It translates to CASSKARLIKGDREYGQPQHF. This chain connects TRBV21-1 to TRBJ1-5; TRBD1 reflects the table's D call only, with no check against the DNA. TRBV21-1 is flagged as a pseudogene. The CDR3 extends over 21 amino acids.

The V call is TRBV10-1, the J call TRBJ2-3; perhaps TRBD2 as D (7 bases). The CDR3 contains 16 residues. Germline V gene lookup returns CDR1 WNHNN and CDR2 SYGVQD (reference sequence). V shed 2 bases and J shed 4 bases, with 16 bases lying between them. CDR3 amino acids: CASSETQGGEADTQYF. CDR3 bases: TGCGCCAGCAGTGAGACACAGGGAGGGGAAGCAGATACGCAGTATTTT.

The rearrangement joins TRBV20-1 to TRBJ1-2; D uncertain. The V end was cut by 6 bases, the J end by 3 bases, with 5 bases between. In germline, CDR1 is DFQATT, CDR2 SNEGSKA (reference sequence). This CDR3 is built from 10 residues. CDR3 protein: CSARYYGYTF. The CDR3 bases are TGCAGTGCGCGATACTATGGCTACACCTTC.

This sequence joins TRBV28 and TRBJ2-1; D gene uncertain. Trimming pared 7 bases from V and 9 bases from J, leaving 13 bases between. This CDR3 region has 12 residues. Per germline, CDR1 MDHEN and CDR2 SYDVKM. The CDR3 sequence: CASTLGMAEQFF. CDR3 nucleotide sequence: TGTGCCAGCACCCTAGGGATGGCTGAGCAGTTCTTC.

V and J are TRBV7-6 and TRBJ2-5; perhaps TRBD2 as D (6 bases). Germline V gives CDR1 SGHVS, CDR2 FNYEAQ. Between the trimmed V and J ends, which lost 8 bases and 1 base, there was a span of 14 bases. This CDR3 has 14 residues. The CDR3 DNA is TGTGCCAGCGGAGGGGTTTCCCTCCAAGAGACCCAGTACTTC. It translates to CASGGVSLQETQYF. The full variable domain, with the rest looked up from reference TRBV7-6 and TRBJ2-5, is GAGVSQSPRYKVTKRGQDVALRCDPISGHVSLYWYRQALGQGPEFLTYFNYEAQQDKSGLPNDRFSAERPEGSISTLTIQRTEQRDSAMYRCASGGVSLQETQYFGPGTRLLVL.

V and J are TRBV5-1 and TRBJ2-2; 9 bases fit TRBD1. The trim removed 6 bases at V and 4 bases at J, leaving 7 bases unmatched. The CDR3 is made up of 15 amino acids. The germline V gene has CDR1 SGHRS and CDR2 YFSETQ. CDR3 DNA sequence: TGCGCCAGCAAGTTGACAGGGGGGGCCACCGGGGAGCTGTTTTTT. Its translation is CASKLTGGATGELFF.

The chain is built from TRBV7-9 and TRBJ2-5, with D hard to call. V was shortened by 5 bases and J by 8 bases, with 12 bases between the two germline ends. This CDR3 has 12 amino acids. CDR1 SEHNR and CDR2 FQNEAQ come from the germline V gene (reference sequence). DNA of the CDR3: TGTGCCAGCAGCCCAAGGGTAGAAACCCAGTACTTC. Its translation is CASSPRVETQYF.

The V call is TRBV5-1, the J call TRBJ2-1; no clear D gene. The CDR3 is 14 residues long. Trimming cost V 4 bases and J 8 bases, with 16 bases left between them. CDR1 is SGHRS, CDR2 YFSETQ, per germline. The CDR3 sequence: CASSGDLFGHEQFF. CDR3 bases: TGCGCCAGCAGCGGAGACCTCTTTGGACATGAGCAGTTCTTC.

The chain recombines TRBV6-2 or TRBV6-3 with TRBJ2-1; maybe TRBD2 (5 bases). The V and J ends lost 6 bases and 0 bases respectively, with 18 bases between them. CDR3 size: 17 residues. Per germline, CDR1 MNHEY and CDR2 SVGEGT. The CDR3 sequence: CASSDRSREISYNEQFF. The CDR3 coding sequence is TGTGCCAGCAGCGACCGCTCTCGGGAAATCTCCTACAATGAGCAGTTCTTC.

V and J are TRBV27 and TRBJ1-6, with 8 bases that match TRBD1. CDR1 and CDR2 from the germline V gene are MNHEY and SMNVEV (reference sequence). V lost 4 bases, J lost 7 bases, and 3 bases stayed unmatched. The CDR3 covers 14 residues. The CDR3 is CASSWTGPNSPLHF. Written as DNA, the CDR3 is TGTGCCAGCAGTTGGACAGGGCCCAATTCACCCCTCCACTTT.

This clone has just one count. The rearrangement links TRBV7-9 to TRBJ2-7; possible D gene TRBD1, 5 bases. The CDR3 extends over 12 amino acids. Trimming removed 4 bases at V and 7 bases at J, with 11 bases between. Germline values: CDR1 SEHNR, CDR2 FQNEAQ (reference sequence). The chain's CDR3 is CASSYTTEEQYF. CDR3 DNA: TGTGCCAGCAGCTACACGACAGAAGAGCAGTACTTC.

V and J are TRBV12-5 and TRBJ1-2; D is uncertain. The germline V gene encodes CDR1 LGHNT and CDR2 FRNRAP. Trimming left V 1 base short and J 5 bases short, with 5 bases between. CDR3 length: 12 amino acids. CDR3 bases: TGTGCTAGTGGTTTGGGTTTGTATGGCTACACCTTC. Its translation is CASGLGLYGYTF.

The chain recombines TRBV2 with TRBJ1-1; 7 nucleotides align to TRBD1. The CDR3 covers 14 residues. CDR1 is SNHLY and CDR2 is FYNNEI in the germline V gene. V was pared by 3 bases and J by 4 bases, with 5 bases of the junction left unmatched. This chain's CDR3 is CASSEEGAGTEAFF. In DNA form, the CDR3 reads TGTGCCAGCAGTGAGGAGGGGGCAGGCACTGAAGCTTTCTTT.

The V and J genes are TRBV7-8 and TRBJ2-1; 9 positions match TRBD1. Germline V gene data show CDR1 as SGHVS and CDR2 as FQNEAQ. V trimming: 5 bases; J trimming: 8 bases; junction bases outside the gene matches: 10. The CDR3 runs 15 residues. CDR3 bases: TGTGCCAGCAGCCAAACAGGGGGCCCCGGATATGAGCAGTTCTTC. Protein product: CASSQTGGPGYEQFF.

This clone appeared a single time. J is TRBJ2-7 and V is TRBV3-1 (or the pseudogene TRBV3-2); 10 positions agree with TRBD2. With V trimmed by 2 bases and J by 1 base, 8 bases remained unmatched. This CDR3 contains 17 residues. Looked up from germline, CDR1 is LGHDT and CDR2 is YNNKEL (reference sequence). In nucleotides, the CDR3 is TGTGCCAGCAGCCAATCCGGGAGCGGGGGGGCTTCCTACGAGCAGTACTTC. It translates to CASSQSGSGGASYEQYF.

The chain carries TRBV5-1 and TRBJ2-7; 10 bases map to TRBD1. Trimming removed 3 bases from V and 7 bases from J; junction bases left unmatched: 7. CDR3 length equals 14 residues. Germline CDR1 SGHRS, CDR2 YFSETQ. CDR3 residues: CASSSGQGRAEQYF. The CDR3 DNA follows: TGCGCCAGCAGCTCGGGACAGGGGAGAGCGGAGCAGTACTTC.

V is TRBV12-3 or TRBV12-4 and J is TRBJ1-5; no definite D call. The length of the CDR3 is 13 residues. Trimming shortened V by 3 bases and J by 4 bases, and 7 bases separated the two germline ends. Here the CDR3 reads CASSLASNQPQHF. As DNA, the CDR3 is TGTGCCAGCAGTTTGGCAAGTAATCAGCCCCAGCATTTT.

There are a few counts of this clone. The chain combines TRBV11-1 with TRBJ2-7; the D gene is possibly TRBD2 (6 bases). CDR3 length equals 13 residues. Germline V CDR1 and CDR2: SGHAT, FQDESV (reference sequence). V was trimmed by 10 bases and J by 4 bases, leaving 17 bases between them. CDR3 DNA sequence: TGTGCCACTTCTAACCTCCGGGGGTACGAGCAGTACTTC. The encoded protein is CATSNLRGYEQYF.

The V gene is TRBV6-5, the J gene TRBJ2-1; 9 bases are a match to TRBD2. Germline values: CDR1 MNHEY, CDR2 SVGAGI. The CDR3 runs 13 residues. Germline trimming cut 7 bases from V and 10 bases from J; bases unmatched to any gene: 8. CDR3 region: CASMWAGGTEQFF. For the CDR3, the DNA is TGTGCCAGCATGTGGGCGGGGGGGACGGAGCAGTTCTTC.

The chain couples TRBV15 to TRBJ2-1, with 8 bases fitting TRBD2. The CDR3 length is 15 residues. Losses at the gene ends were 0 bases for V and 8 bases for J; bases not matched to a gene: 6. The germline CDR1 and CDR2 sequences are LNHNV and YYDKDF (reference sequence). The CDR3 region has the DNA TGTGCCACCAGCAGAGATCAGGGGACTAGTCATGAGCAGTTCTTC. Its protein product is CATSRDQGTSHEQFF.

The J gene is TRBJ1-4, the V gene TRBV6-5; D is unclear. This CDR3 contains 16 residues. Trimming removed 0 bases at V and 3 bases at J, with 11 bases between. Germline CDR1 is MNHEY and CDR2 is SVGAGI. The CDR3 is CASSYSRGSPNEKLFF. The CDR3 nucleotides read TGTGCCAGCAGTTACTCGAGAGGGTCCCCTAATGAAAAACTGTTTTTT.